This T cell receptor beta chain was captured in a study of monozygotic twins with inflammatory bowel disease. Notes on the study in general: No repertoire similarity difference was seen between concordant and discordant twins; power was possibly limited.

Germline values: CDR1 LNHNV, CDR2 YYDKDF (reference sequence). The CDR3 covers 15 residues. On this clonotype: Its antigen is as yet unknown.

Per individual sample, eight separate reactions were used to make cDNA. Using TCRalpha and TCRbeta cDNA, the researchers carried out two nested PCRs that lasted roughly 16 and 10 cycles. TCRdb re-called the 5' RACE reads and catalogs CDR3 proteins one per entry, DNA excluded. This table lists approximately 85,000 distinct CDR3 sequences. The V gene is TRBV15, the J gene TRBJ2-7; TCRdb's assignment of TRBD1 cannot be checked, as there is no DNA. Sample: blood. The TCR sequence derives from a human donor with ulcerative colitis or Crohn's disease, or a healthy co-twin of an affected twin (not recorded which). CDR3 sequence reads: CATSPERTGSYEQYF.